The present T cell receptor (beta chain) was sequenced within a study of cytomegalovirus exposure and HLA in healthy donors. Study-level points and caveats: Most CMV-associated TCR beta chains appeared HLA-restricted in a later analysis.

V was trimmed by 1 base and J by 9 bases, leaving 14 bases between them. CDR1 and CDR2 from the germline V gene are SGHNT and YYREEE (reference sequence). The CDR3 totals 14 residues. Primers for the PCR totalled 60 Vbeta and 13 Jbeta. In the original workflow: Roughly 12 million shared chains were among 80 million or so unique TCR beta chains counted in a later analysis. Assay: immunoSEQ multiplex PCR; the TCRdb copy retains only in-frame clones and omits some. V and J calls and clone size come straight from that table; D and trimming were deduced from the DNA. In the table there are a few hundred thousand clones, around four fifths of which are singletons. This clone was detected only a few times. Its antigen is not known.

Sequences were obtained from PBMCs. The TCR was taken from a woman aged 55-69 years in good health and CMV-seropositive. This chain uses TRBV5-4 with TRBJ2-1, with D perhaps matching TRBD2 (5 bases). The DNA for the CDR3 is TGTGCCAGCAGCTTGCCTGGGAGCCGGGGTGAGCAGTTCTTC. It translates to CASSLPGSRGEQFF. Using reference TRBV5-4 and TRBJ2-1 for the parts outside the CDR3, the full variable domain is ETGVTQSPTHLIKTRGQQVTLRCSSQSGHNTVSWYQQALGQGPQFIFQYYREEENGRGNFPPRFSGLQFPNYSSELNVNALELDDSALYLCASSLPGSRGEQFFGPGTRLTVL.